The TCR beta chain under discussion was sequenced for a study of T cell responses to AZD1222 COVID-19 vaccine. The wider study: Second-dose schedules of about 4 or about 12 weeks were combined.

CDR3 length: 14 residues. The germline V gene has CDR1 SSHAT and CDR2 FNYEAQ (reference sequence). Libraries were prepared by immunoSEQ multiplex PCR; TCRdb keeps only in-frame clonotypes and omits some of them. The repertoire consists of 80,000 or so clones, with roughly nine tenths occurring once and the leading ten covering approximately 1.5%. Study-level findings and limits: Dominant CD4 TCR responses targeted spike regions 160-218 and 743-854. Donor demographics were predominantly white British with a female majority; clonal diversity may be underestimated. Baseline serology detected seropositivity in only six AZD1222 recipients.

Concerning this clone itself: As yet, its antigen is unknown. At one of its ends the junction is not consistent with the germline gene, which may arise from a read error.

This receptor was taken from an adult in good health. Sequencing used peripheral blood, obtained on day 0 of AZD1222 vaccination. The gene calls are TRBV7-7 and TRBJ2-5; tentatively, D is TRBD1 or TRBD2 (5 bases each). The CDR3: CASSEGWGQETQYF. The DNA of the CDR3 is TGTGCTAGCAGCGAAGGATGGGGGCAAGAGACCCAGTACTTC. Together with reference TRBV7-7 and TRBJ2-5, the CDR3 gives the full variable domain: GAGVSQSPRYKVTKRGQDVTLRCDPISSHATLYWYQQALGQGPEFLTYFNYEAQPDKSGLPSDRFSAERPEGSISTLTIQRTEQRDSAMYRCASSEGWGQETQYFGPGTRLLVL.